A single sample is the source of the 13 T cell receptor beta chains below, sequenced in a study of T cell changes during pregnancy in multiple sclerosis. Clones were read by immunoSEQ multiplex PCR, and TCRdb kept only the in-frame ones, dropping some. The sample records 45,000 to 60,000 clones, 85% to 95% being singletons. The sequenced sample was CD4+ T cells from peripheral blood mononuclear cells, obtained in the third trimester of pregnancy. The receptors derive from a female donor with multiple sclerosis, enrolled in a pregnancy study.

V usage is TRBV28 and J usage is TRBJ1-1; D is unclear. The V end was cut by 6 bases, the J end by 5 bases, with 10 bases between. CDR3 size: 12 residues. CDR1 is MDHEN and CDR2 is SYDVKM in the germline V gene. The CDR3 loop reads CASRPGGTEAFF. CDR3 DNA: TGTGCCAGCAGGCCCGGCGGGACTGAAGCTTTCTTT. The whole variable domain, filled in from reference TRBV28 and TRBJ1-1, reads DVKVTQSSRYLVKRTGEKVFLECVQDMDHENMFWYRQDPGLGLRLIYFSYDVKMKEKGDIPEGYSVSREKKERFSLILESASTNQTSMYLCASRPGGTEAFFGQGTRLTVV.

The DNA for the CDR3 is TGTGCCATCGTAAAAAGACGGGACAGGGGAGAGACCCAGTACTTC. Residues: CAIVKRRDRGETQYF. The rearrangement joins TRBV19 to TRBJ2-5; TRBD1 matches at 10 bases. The ends lost 10 bases at V and 4 bases at J; junction bases unmatched: 12. The germline V gene encodes CDR1 LNHDA and CDR2 SQIVND (reference sequence). The CDR3 is 15 residues long.

This clone was recorded only once. The genes are TRBV18 and TRBJ2-5; 7 bases fit TRBD1. J was trimmed by 4 bases and V by 6 bases; bases with no gene match: 11. Germline CDR1 KGHSH, CDR2 LQKENI. The CDR3 totals 15 residues. The CDR3 coding sequence is TGTGCCAGCTCTCGAGACAGGGCCAGGGGAGAGACCCAGTACTTC. Its translation: CASSRDRARGETQYF.

The J gene is TRBJ2-7, the V gene TRBV18; D remains unclear. The CDR3 length is 11 residues. The germline V gene has CDR1 KGHSH and CDR2 LQKENI. The V end was cut by 3 bases, the J end by 4 bases, with 4 bases between. As DNA, the CDR3 is TGTGCCAGCTCACCCGCGTACGAGCAGTACTTC. It is translated as CASSPAYEQYF.

V usage is TRBV7-3 and J usage is TRBJ1-1, with D possibly TRBD1 on 6 matching bases. V lost 4 bases and J lost 2, with 8 bases in between. Germline V CDR1 and CDR2: SGHTA, FQGTGA. The CDR3 spans 13 residues. The CDR3 reads CASSYRDNTEAFF. CDR3 nucleotide sequence: TGTGCCAGCAGCTACAGGGATAACACTGAAGCTTTCTTT.

This clone was seen a single time. This chain uses TRBV5-6 with TRBJ2-7; D ambiguous. Germline lookup yields CDR1 SGHDT and CDR2 YYEEEE. Trimming removed 3 bases from V and 0 bases from J, with 16 bases in between. CDR3 length: 16 residues. CDR3 region: CASSSRRRIISYEQYF. CDR3 coding DNA: TGTGCCAGCAGCTCCCGGAGAAGAATAATCTCCTACGAGCAGTACTTC.

Only a few counts were recorded for this clone. The chain is built from TRBV27 and TRBJ1-1, with 7 positions matching TRBD1. V dropped 5 bases and J dropped 4; count of bases not matched to a gene: 4. The CDR3 loop spans 13 amino acids. In germline, CDR1 is MNHEY, CDR2 SMNVEV (reference sequence). The CDR3 DNA reads as TGTGCCAGCAGTAACAGGGGTAGCACTGAAGCTTTCTTT. Translated, it gives CASSNRGSTEAFF.

This chain uses TRBV19 with TRBJ2-3, with D possibly TRBD2 on 6 matching bases. Trimming took off 10 bases at V and 1 base at J, with 15 bases between the two ends. The CDR3 is made up of 14 amino acids. CDR1 is LNHDA, CDR2 SQIVND, per germline (reference sequence). Here the CDR3 reads CATAGTVRTDTQYF. The CDR3 DNA sequence: TGTGCCACGGCGGGGACTGTACGCACAGATACGCAGTATTTT.

This clone occurred a few times. The rearrangement joins TRBV6-5 to TRBJ2-5; 13 nucleotides align to TRBD2. CDR3 length equals 15 residues. V lost 5 bases and J lost 9; bases outside the gene matches: 9. Germline loops: CDR1 MNHEY, CDR2 SVGAGI. The CDR3 sequence is CASSPLAGGPVAQYF. The CDR3 DNA reads as TGTGCCAGCAGTCCACTAGCGGGAGGGCCGGTGGCCCAGTACTTC.

V and J are TRBV7-9 and TRBJ2-1, with TRBD2 identical over 13 bases. Unmatched junction bases numbered 15, after V lost 4 bases and J lost 6 bases. The CDR3 length is 19 residues. The germline V gene has CDR1 SEHNR and CDR2 FQNEAQ (reference sequence). The CDR3 loop reads CASSSGWGPGLAGANEQFF. Here the CDR3 DNA reads TGTGCCAGCAGCTCCGGTTGGGGACCTGGACTAGCGGGGGCCAATGAGCAGTTCTTC.

This chain uses TRBV7-2 with TRBJ2-6, with D perhaps matching TRBD1 (5 bases). Germline CDR1 SGHTA, CDR2 FQGNSA. V lost 3 bases to trimming and J lost 0 bases, with 9 bases between them. The length of the CDR3 is 16 residues. The DNA for the CDR3 is TGTGCCAGCAGCTTTGACAGTTCCTCTGGGGCCAACGTCCTGACTTTC. This translates into CASSFDSSSGANVLTF.

Points on this clone: The germline gene is not matched at one end of the junction; a read error may be the cause. This sequence joins TRBV28 and TRBJ1-3; possible D gene TRBD1, 5 bases. The germline V gene has CDR1 MDHEN and CDR2 SYDVKM. The length of the CDR3 is 12 residues. The CDR3 nucleotides are TGTGCCAGCAGTGACCAGGGAATCACCATATATTTT. This encodes CASSDQGITIYF.

This CDR3 is CASRVSRVRYEQYF. CDR3 coding DNA: TGTGCCAGCAGGGTTTCCCGGGTCCGCTACGAGCAGTACTTC. The rearrangement joins TRBV2 to TRBJ2-7; D uncertain. Per the germline V gene, CDR1 is SNHLY and CDR2 is FYNNEI. The CDR3 is 14 residues long. The V gene lost 6 bases and the J gene lost 3 bases, with 15 bases spanning the gap.